These T cell receptor beta chains were read from a single sample in a study of human T cells and chemical hapten exposure. A single record per CDR3 protein comes from TCRdb applying MiXCR to the RACE reads. In the table there are around 100,000 distinct CDR3 sequences, about 10% of which are singletons. The sample here was whole blood, taken in connection with sensitization to the hapten diphenylcyclopropenone (DPC). The receptors here all came from a woman between 35 and 50 years old with alopecia areata. Some clones in this sample may be carry-over from other donors' samples. Both conserved end residues are part of each CDR3. D genes are given only for firm matches.

d_call | v_call | cdr3_aa
- | TRBV10-3 | CAISGWTSMANTGELFF
TRBD1 | TRBV7-6 | CASSLVLQGAISSGNTIYF
- | TRBV18 | CASSPTTGNQPQHF
TRBD1 | TRBV29-1 | CSTTGTGHAFF
TRBD1 | TRBV6-5 | CASSFTGAAVTNEKLFF
TRBD1 | TRBV10-2 | CASSGTGVTGELFF
- | TRBV29-1 | CSVEEVPDYGYTF
TRBD1 | TRBV20-1 | CSARTSDRGAYNEQFF
- | TRBV4-3 | CASSQDMGTTADTQYF
- | TRBV4-2 | CASSLSPQYGYTF
TRBD2 | TRBV7-9 | CASSPGTSRDEQFF
- | TRBV28 | CASSLLNRVSQPQHF
- | TRBV28 | CASSLEQGNEKLFF
TRBD2 | TRBV30 | CAWSVDPRTSGEQYF
- | TRBV9 | CASSTRVF
- | TRBV7-2 | CASSPAGLNTGELFF
TRBD1 | TRBV29-1 | CSVDQGAGTGELFF
- | TRBV3-1 | CASSPDPNYGYTF
- | TRBV12-3/TRBV12-4 | CASSLTGNTEAFF
TRBD1 | TRBV28 | CASSLWGQGLNEQFF
TRBD1 | TRBV29-1 | CSGGTESYEQYF
TRBD1 | TRBV7-2 | CASSGQGTNQPQHF
TRBD1 | TRBV6-2/TRBV6-3 | CASSYKARDRGLIGNQPQHF
TRBD1 | TRBV12-3/TRBV12-4 | CASGQAIYNSPLHF
- | TRBV9 | CASSAVPTGGSGNTIYF
- | TRBV18 | CASSPPVIKMNTEAFF
TRBD1 | TRBV27 | CASSLSDRGPKTEAFF
- | TRBV4-3 | CASSQEAGRTGELFF
- | TRBV29-1 | CSVGVNTEAFF
- | TRBV4-3 | CASSQAPEGNQPQHF
- | TRBV10-2 | CASGPMSSYNEQFF
- | TRBV6-5 | CASSSSPNTGELFF
TRBD1 | TRBV7-8 | CASSLRRDRTYEQYF
TRBD2 | TRBV20-1 | CSANPPGLAYEQYF
- | TRBV20-1 | CSARDIGTSTDTQYF
TRBD2 | TRBV28 | CASSFIARGGEQYF
- | TRBV6-5 | CATLTPSTVTQYF
TRBD1 | TRBV7-2 | CASSPDRGHQPQHF
TRBD1 | TRBV7-2 | CASSLGTGSLYGYTF
TRBD2 | TRBV20-1 | CSARDGSSGRGNEQFF
- | TRBV11-2 | CASSPARSEQYF
TRBD1 | TRBV15 | CATSGGTGGYEQYF
- | TRBV7-9 | CASSLVASGYTF
- | TRBV29-1 | CSVQNGGGEQFF
- | TRBV12-3/TRBV12-4 | CASRGDRIGGYTF
- | TRBV5-1 | CASSNPGGGNEQYF
- | TRBV2 | CASSEGGSRPGNTIYF